The clone carrying this T cell receptor (beta chain) was counted only a few times. The data stem from a study of T-cell memory formation after mild COVID-19. Looking at the study overall: TCR clusters showed largely donor specificity.

cDNA libraries for TCR alpha and TCR beta, carrying sample barcodes and UMIs, came from 5'RACE with constant-segment primers. TCRdb used MiXCR to reprocess the 5' RACE reads, holding one entry per CDR3 protein. The sample holds 120,000 to 150,000 distinct CDR3 sequences, 15% to 20% seen once. Germline trimming cut 2 bases from V and 7 bases from J; bases unmatched to any gene: 6. Germline assignment: CDR1 SGHTA and CDR2 FQGNSA. The CDR3 runs to 15 residues. This TCR came from an adult woman who had mild COVID-19 (a few samples of this study predate the infection). Cell type and time point are not known. The chain carries TRBV7-2 and TRBJ2-2; 8 bases are shared with TRBD2. The sample taken for sequencing was PBMCs or a T cell subset sorted from them (not recorded which). The CDR3 sequence: CASSLTGGEYGELFF. The CDR3 DNA reads as TGTGCCAGCAGCTTAACGGGAGGGGAATACGGGGAGCTGTTTTTT.